The sequence of this TCR beta chain was determined in a study of tumor and adjacent non-tumor tissue in lung cancer. With regard to this clonotype: A read error may produce the germline difference seen at one junction end.

TCRbeta libraries were built with three rounds of nested PCR, modified from ARM-PCR. TCRdb reanalysed the multiplex PCR reads using MiXCR and keeps one entry per CDR3 protein. The data show 75,000 to 90,000 distinct CDR3 sequences, roughly 77% seen once. The template was RNA from unsorted bulk tissue. The normal lung tissue was taken more than 3 cm from the tumor edge. The CDR3 contains 16 residues. Looked up from germline, CDR1 is MNHNY and CDR2 is SVGAGI (reference sequence). This sequence originates from a woman between 50 and 59 years old with non-small cell lung cancer. The chain couples TRBV6-6 to TRBJ1-2; 10 bases are a match to TRBD1. Input material: distant non-tumor lung tissue. Here the CDR3 DNA reads TGCGCCAGCAGTTACTCGCGTCCGACAGGGGGCTATGCCTACACCTTC. Translated, it gives CASSYSRPTGGYAYTF.